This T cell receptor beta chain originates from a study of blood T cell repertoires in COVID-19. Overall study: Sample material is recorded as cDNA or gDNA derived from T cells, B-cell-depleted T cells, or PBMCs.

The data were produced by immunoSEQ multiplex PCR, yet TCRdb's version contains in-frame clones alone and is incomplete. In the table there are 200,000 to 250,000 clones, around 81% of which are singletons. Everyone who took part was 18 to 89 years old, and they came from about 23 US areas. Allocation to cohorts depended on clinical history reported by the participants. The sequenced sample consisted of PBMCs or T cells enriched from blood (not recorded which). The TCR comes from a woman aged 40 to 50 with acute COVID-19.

Here the CDR3 reads CASGSGHLNGYTF. The CDR3 coding sequence is TGTGCCAGCGGGTCGGGACATTTGAACGGCTACACCTTC. The V and J genes are TRBV27 and TRBJ1-2; D may be TRBD1 (6 bases). Germline values: CDR1 MNHEY, CDR2 SMNVEV (reference sequence). This CDR3 contains 13 residues. With 8 bases removed from V and 8 bases from J, the gap between germline ends came to 18 bases.